This T cell receptor (beta chain) was sequenced for a study of T cells in Graves' hyperthyroidism and ophthalmopathy. About the research overall: Peripheral blood sampling occurred at initial diagnosis, before any treatment.

Points from the study as a whole: Ophthalmopathy was model-predicted a median approximately 6.9 months pre-onset.

This clonotype occurred many times. Its antigen remains unknown. Ophthalmopathy patients showed a Clinical Activity Score of at least 3, NOSPECS grade of at least 4 and duration under 3 months. Extraction of PBMCs used 8.5 to 10 ml of fresh peripheral blood. The V and J ends lost 2 bases and 4 bases respectively, with 14 bases between them. This CDR3 is 15 amino acids long. The source material, RNA transcripts, was used to amplify TCR beta CDR3 regions. Primed by the HTBI set, a first-round RT-PCR was run on the TCR CDR3. TCRdb fed the multiplex PCR reads into MiXCR, producing one record per CDR3 protein. The sample includes 410,000 or so distinct CDR3 sequences, 14% to 15% seen only once; the top ten take under 15%.

The chain uses TRBV12-3 or TRBV12-4 and TRBJ2-5, with D uncertain. This TCR was sampled from a man aged 18 to 29 with Graves' ophthalmopathy. Specimen: blood. In DNA form, the CDR3 reads TGTGCCAGCAGTTTAATGCCGATCTGGCTAGAGACCCAGTACTTC. This codes for CASSLMPIWLETQYF.